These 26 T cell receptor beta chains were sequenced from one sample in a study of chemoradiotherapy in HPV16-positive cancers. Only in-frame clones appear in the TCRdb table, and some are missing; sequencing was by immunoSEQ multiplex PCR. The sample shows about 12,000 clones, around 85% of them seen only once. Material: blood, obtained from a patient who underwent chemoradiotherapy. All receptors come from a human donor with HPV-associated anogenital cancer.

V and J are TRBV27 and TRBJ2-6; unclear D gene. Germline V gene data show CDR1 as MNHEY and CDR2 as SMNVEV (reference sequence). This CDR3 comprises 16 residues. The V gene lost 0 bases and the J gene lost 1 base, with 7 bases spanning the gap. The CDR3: CASSLSIVSGANVLTF. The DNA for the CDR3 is TGTGCCAGCAGTTTATCAATAGTGTCTGGGGCCAACGTCCTGACTTTC.

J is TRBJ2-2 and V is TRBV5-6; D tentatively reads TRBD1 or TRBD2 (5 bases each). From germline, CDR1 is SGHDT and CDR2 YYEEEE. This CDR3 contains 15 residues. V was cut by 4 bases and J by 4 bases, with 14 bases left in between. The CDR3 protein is CASSRDRDVTGELFF. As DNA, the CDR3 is TGTGCCAGCAGCCGCGACCGGGACGTCACCGGGGAGCTGTTTTTT. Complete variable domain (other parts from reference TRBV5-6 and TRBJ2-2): DAGVTQSPTHLIKTRGQQVTLRCSPKSGHDTVSWYQQALGQGPQFIFQYYEEEERQRGNFPDRFSGHQFPNYSSELNVNALLLGDSALYLCASSRDRDVTGELFFGEGSRLTVL.

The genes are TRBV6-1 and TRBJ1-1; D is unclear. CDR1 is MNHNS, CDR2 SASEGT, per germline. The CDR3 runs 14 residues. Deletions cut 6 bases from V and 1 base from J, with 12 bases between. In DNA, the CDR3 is TGTGCCAGCAGGCCGGGTCCTGAGAACACTGAAGCTTTCTTT. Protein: CASRPGPENTEAFF.

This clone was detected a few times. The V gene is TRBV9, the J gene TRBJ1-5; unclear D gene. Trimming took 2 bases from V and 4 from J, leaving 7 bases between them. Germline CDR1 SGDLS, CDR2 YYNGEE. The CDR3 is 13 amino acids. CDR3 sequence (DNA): TGTGCCAGCAGCGTCGACATGAATCAGCCCCAGCATTTT. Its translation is CASSVDMNQPQHF.

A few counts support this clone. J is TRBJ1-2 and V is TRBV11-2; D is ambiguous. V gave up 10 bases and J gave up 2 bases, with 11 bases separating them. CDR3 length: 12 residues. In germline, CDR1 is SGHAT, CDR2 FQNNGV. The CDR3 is CATQERNYGYTF. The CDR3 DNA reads TGTGCCACCCAAGAAAGGAACTATGGCTACACCTTC. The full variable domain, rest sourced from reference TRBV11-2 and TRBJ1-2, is EAGVAQSPRYKIIEKRQSVAFWCNPISGHATLYWYQQILGQGPKLLIQFQNNGVVDDSQLPKDRFSAERLKGVDSTLKIQPAKLEDSAVYLCATQERNYGYTFGSGTRLTVV.

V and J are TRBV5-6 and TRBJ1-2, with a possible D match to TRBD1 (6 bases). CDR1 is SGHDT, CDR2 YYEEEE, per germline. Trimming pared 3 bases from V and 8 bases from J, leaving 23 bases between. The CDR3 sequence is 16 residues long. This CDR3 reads CASSYRDRPTSPGYTF. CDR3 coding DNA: TGTGCCAGCAGCTACAGAGACAGGCCAACTTCCCCCGGCTACACCTTC.

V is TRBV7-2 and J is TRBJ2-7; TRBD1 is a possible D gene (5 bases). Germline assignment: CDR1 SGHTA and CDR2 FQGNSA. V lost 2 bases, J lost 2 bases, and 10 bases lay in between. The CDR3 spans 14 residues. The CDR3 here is CASSLSRGPYEQYF. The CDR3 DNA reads TGTGCCAGCAGCTTAAGTAGGGGCCCCTACGAGCAGTACTTC.

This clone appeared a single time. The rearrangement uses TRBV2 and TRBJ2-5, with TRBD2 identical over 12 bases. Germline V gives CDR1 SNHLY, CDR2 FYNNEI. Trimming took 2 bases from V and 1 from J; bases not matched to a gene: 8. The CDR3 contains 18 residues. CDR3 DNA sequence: TGTGCCAGCAGTGAACTGAGAGGGACTAGCGGGTCCCAAGAGACCCAGTACTTC. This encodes CASSELRGTSGSQETQYF.

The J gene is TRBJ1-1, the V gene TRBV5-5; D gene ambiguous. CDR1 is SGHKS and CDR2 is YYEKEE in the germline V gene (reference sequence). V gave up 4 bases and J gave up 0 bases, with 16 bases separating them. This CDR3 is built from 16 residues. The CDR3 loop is CASSPRAGNVNTEAFF. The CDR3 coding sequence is TGTGCCAGCAGCCCCCGCGCGGGAAACGTGAACACTGAAGCTTTCTTT.

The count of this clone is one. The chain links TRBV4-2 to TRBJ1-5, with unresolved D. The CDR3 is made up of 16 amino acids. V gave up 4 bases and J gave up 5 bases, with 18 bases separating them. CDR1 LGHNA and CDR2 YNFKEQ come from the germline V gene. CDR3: CASSRTRAEEDQPQHF. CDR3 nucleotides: TGTGCCAGCAGCCGAACTCGCGCAGAGGAGGATCAGCCCCAGCATTTT.

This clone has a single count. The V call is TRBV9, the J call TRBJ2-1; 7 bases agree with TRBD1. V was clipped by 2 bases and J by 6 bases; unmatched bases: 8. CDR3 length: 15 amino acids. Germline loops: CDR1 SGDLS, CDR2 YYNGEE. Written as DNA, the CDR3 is TGTGCCAGCAGCGTCGATTCCAGGGGGTTCAATGAGCAGTTCTTC. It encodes CASSVDSRGFNEQFF.

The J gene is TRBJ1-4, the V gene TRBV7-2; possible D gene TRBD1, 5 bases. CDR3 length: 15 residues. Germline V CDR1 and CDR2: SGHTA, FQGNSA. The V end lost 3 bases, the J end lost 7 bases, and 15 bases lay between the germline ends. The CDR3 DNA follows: TGTGCCAGCAGCTTGGGAGGGGTATTCGGTGAAAAACTGTTTTTT. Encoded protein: CASSLGGVFGEKLFF.

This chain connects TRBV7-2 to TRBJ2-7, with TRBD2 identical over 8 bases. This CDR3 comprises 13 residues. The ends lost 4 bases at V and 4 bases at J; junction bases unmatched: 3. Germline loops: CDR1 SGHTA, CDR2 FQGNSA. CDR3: CASSSSGGYEQYF. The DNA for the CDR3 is TGTGCCAGCAGCTCCAGCGGGGGTTACGAGCAGTACTTC.

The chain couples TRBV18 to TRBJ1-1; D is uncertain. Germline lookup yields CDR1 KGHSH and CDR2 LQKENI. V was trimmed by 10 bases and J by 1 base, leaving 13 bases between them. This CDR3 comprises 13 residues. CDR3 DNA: TGTGCCACCTCTCCGGACGGGAACACTGAAGCTTTCTTT. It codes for CATSPDGNTEAFF.

CDR3 region: CASSQTGGKITGNEQFF. CDR3 DNA sequence: TGTGCCAGTAGCCAAACAGGGGGCAAGATTACGGGGAATGAGCAGTTCTTC. This chain connects TRBV19 to TRBJ2-1, with TRBD1 identical over 9 bases. The length of the CDR3 is 17 residues. Germline trimming cut 6 bases from V and 7 bases from J; bases unmatched to any gene: 16. Germline V lookup: CDR1 LNHDA, CDR2 SQIVND (reference sequence).

The CDR3 bases are TGCGCCAGCAGCTCGGGACAGGGCGCATATGGCACTGAAGCTTTCTTT. Translating it yields CASSSGQGAYGTEAFF. This sequence joins TRBV5-1 and TRBJ1-1; the match to TRBD1 covers 9 bases. The junction had 10 bases not matched to a gene; V was cut back by 3 bases and J by 4 bases. The CDR3 has 16 amino acids. Germline CDR1 and CDR2: SGHRS and YFSETQ.

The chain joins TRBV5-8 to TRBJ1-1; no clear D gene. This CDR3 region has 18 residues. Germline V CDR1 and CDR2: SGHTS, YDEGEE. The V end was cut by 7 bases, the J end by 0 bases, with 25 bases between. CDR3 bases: TGTGCCAGCCCCAACGTCAAGAACGGCGATAAAATGAACACTGAAGCTTTCTTT. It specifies CASPNVKNGDKMNTEAFF.

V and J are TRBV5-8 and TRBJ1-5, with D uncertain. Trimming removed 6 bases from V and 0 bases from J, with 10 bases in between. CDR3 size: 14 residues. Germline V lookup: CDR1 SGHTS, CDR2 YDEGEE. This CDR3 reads CASIAGGSNQPQHF. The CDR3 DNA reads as TGTGCCAGCATCGCAGGAGGTAGCAATCAGCCCCAGCATTTT.

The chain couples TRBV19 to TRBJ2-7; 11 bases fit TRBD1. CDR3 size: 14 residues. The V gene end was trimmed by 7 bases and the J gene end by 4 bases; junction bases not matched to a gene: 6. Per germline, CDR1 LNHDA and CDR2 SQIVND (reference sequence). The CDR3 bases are TGTGCCAGTACCGTCGGGACAGGGGGTTACGAGCAGTACTTC. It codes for CASTVGTGGYEQYF.

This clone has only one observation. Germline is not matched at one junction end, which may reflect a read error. The CDR3 region is CAFPIDSGSHNSPLHF. CDR3 bases: TGTGCCTTTCCGATCGACAGTGGCTCCCATAATTCACCCCTCCACTTT. J is TRBJ1-6 and V is TRBV30, with D perhaps matching TRBD1 (5 bases). Per the germline V gene, CDR1 is GTSNPN and CDR2 is SVGIG (reference sequence). The CDR3 loop spans 16 amino acids.

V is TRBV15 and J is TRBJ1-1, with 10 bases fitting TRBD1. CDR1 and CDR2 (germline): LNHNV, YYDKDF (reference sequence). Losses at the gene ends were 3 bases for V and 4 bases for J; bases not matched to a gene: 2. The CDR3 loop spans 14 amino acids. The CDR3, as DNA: TGTGCCACCAGCAGGCGGGACAGGGGCACTGAAGCTTTCTTT. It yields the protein CATSRRDRGTEAFF.

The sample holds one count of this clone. Here the CDR3 reads CASVKGERGTEAFF. Here the CDR3 DNA reads TGTGCCAGTGTGAAGGGGGAGAGAGGCACTGAAGCTTTCTTT. The V gene is TRBV19, the J gene TRBJ1-1; TRBD1 is a possible D gene (6 bases). The V gene lost 8 bases and the J gene lost 4 bases, with 17 bases spanning the gap. The CDR3 is made up of 14 amino acids. Per germline, CDR1 LNHDA and CDR2 SQIVND (reference sequence).

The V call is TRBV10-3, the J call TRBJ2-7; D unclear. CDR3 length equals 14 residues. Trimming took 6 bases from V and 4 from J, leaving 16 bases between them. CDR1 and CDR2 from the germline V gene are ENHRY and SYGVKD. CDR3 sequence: CAIRGSVLGYEQYF. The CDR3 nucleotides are TGTGCCATCAGGGGATCCGTCCTGGGATACGAGCAGTACTTC.

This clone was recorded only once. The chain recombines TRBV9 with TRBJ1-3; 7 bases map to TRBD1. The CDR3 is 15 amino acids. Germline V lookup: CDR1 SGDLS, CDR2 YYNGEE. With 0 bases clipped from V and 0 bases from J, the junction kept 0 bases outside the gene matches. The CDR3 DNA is TGTGCCAGCAGCGTAGGACAGGGCTCTGGAAACACCATATATTTT. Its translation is CASSVGQGSGNTIYF.

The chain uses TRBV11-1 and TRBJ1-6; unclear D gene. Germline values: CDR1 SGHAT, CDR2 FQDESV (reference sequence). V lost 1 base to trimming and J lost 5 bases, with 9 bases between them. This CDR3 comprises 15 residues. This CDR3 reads CASSLGGGNNSPLHF. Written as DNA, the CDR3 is TGTGCCAGCAGCTTAGGAGGAGGTAATAATTCACCCCTCCACTTT.

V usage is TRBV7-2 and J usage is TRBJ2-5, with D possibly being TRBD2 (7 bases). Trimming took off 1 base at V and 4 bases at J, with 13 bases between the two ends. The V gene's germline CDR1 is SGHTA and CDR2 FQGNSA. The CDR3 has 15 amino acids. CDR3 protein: CASSLDGGPRETQYF. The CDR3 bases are TGTGCCAGCAGCTTAGACGGGGGGCCTCGAGAGACCCAGTACTTC.